This passage covers 13 T cell receptor beta chains from one sample sequenced in a study of blood T cell repertoires in COVID-19. The data were produced by immunoSEQ multiplex PCR, yet TCRdb's version contains in-frame clones alone and is incomplete. In the table there are 140,000 to 150,000 clones, about 80% of which are singletons. Sequenced input: PBMCs or T cells enriched from blood (not recorded which). The receptors were gathered from a woman aged 50 to 60 who had recovered from COVID-19.

This clone was counted once. V usage is TRBV6-5 and J usage is TRBJ2-3; perhaps TRBD1 as D (6 bases). CDR3 length: 12 amino acids. The germline V and J ends were trimmed by 6 bases and 3 bases, with 7 bases remaining between them. CDR1 and CDR2 from the germline V gene are MNHEY and SVGAGI. This chain's CDR3 is CASRGQTDTQYF. In nucleotides, the CDR3 is TGTGCCAGCAGAGGACAGACAGATACGCAGTATTTT.

The sample holds a few counts of this clone. The genes are TRBV25-1 and TRBJ1-1; the D gene is possibly TRBD1 (6 bases). Germline assignment: CDR1 MGHDK and CDR2 SYGVNS. The CDR3 is 15 amino acids. V lost 1 base and J 10 bases, leaving 19 bases between the germline ends. The CDR3: CASSESVGQLRLAFF. In nucleotides, the CDR3 is TGTGCCAGCAGTGAATCTGTCGGACAGCTGAGGTTAGCTTTCTTT.

Turning to this clone: This may come from a read error, since a much larger clone is one base off. Distinct nucleotide sequences in the sample also encode this CDR3. The V gene is TRBV20-1, the J gene TRBJ1-2; D gene unclear. This CDR3 region has 14 residues. The germline V and J ends were trimmed by 6 bases and 1 base, with 15 bases remaining between them. Germline CDR1 DFQATT, CDR2 SNEGSKA (reference sequence). The CDR3 DNA reads TGCAGTGCCAGTACGCAGGAACTTAACTATGGCTACACCTTC. This gives the protein CSASTQELNYGYTF.

This clone occurred a few times. J is TRBJ2-2 and V is TRBV29-1, with a possible D match to TRBD1 (6 bases). Trimming stripped 6 bases from V and 2 bases from J, with 13 bases between. The germline V gene has CDR1 SQVTM and CDR2 ANQGSEA. CDR3 length: 14 residues. The CDR3 here is CSVWGHLNTGELFF. The CDR3 DNA reads as TGCAGCGTCTGGGGACACCTAAACACCGGGGAGCTGTTTTTT.

The J gene is TRBJ1-1, the V gene TRBV24-1, with 7 bases aligning to TRBD1. Germline V gene lookup returns CDR1 KGHDR and CDR2 SFDVKD. This CDR3 spans 13 amino acids. Unmatched junction bases numbered 2, after V lost 7 bases and J lost 1 base. The CDR3 is CATRGGSNTEAFF. The CDR3 nucleotides are TGTGCCACCAGAGGGGGCTCGAACACTGAAGCTTTCTTT.

The chain employs TRBV5-1 and TRBJ2-3; 7 nucleotides line up with TRBD1. Per the germline V gene, CDR1 is SGHRS and CDR2 is YFSETQ. The length of the CDR3 is 14 residues. The V segment lost 2 bases and the J segment 6 bases; nucleotides outside the gene matches: 6. CDR3: CASSFFQGEDTQYF. CDR3 in DNA: TGCGCCAGCAGCTTTTTCCAGGGGGAGGATACGCAGTATTTT. Together with reference TRBV5-1 and TRBJ2-3, the CDR3 gives the full variable domain: KAGVTQTPRYLIKTRGQQVTLSCSPISGHRSVSWYQQTPGQGLQFLFEYFSETQRNKGNFPGRFSGRQFSNSRSEMNVSTLELGDSALYLCASSFFQGEDTQYFGPGTRLTVL.

The chain uses TRBV9 and TRBJ2-2; a possible D gene is TRBD1 (5 bases). The CDR3 extends over 14 amino acids. Germline V CDR1 and CDR2: SGDLS, YYNGEE. Trimming removed 3 bases at V and 4 bases at J, with 10 bases between. The CDR3: CASSGQGFTGELFF. CDR3 sequence (DNA): TGTGCCAGCAGCGGGCAGGGATTCACCGGGGAGCTGTTTTTT.

The V call is TRBV24-1, the J call TRBJ1-2, with 7 bases that match TRBD1. Germline loops: CDR1 KGHDR, CDR2 SFDVKD. The length of the CDR3 is 13 residues. J lost 3 bases, V lost 8 bases, and 5 bases had no gene match. The CDR3 DNA follows: TGTGCCACCATGGGCGACAGGGACTATGGCTACACCTTC. This codes for CATMGDRDYGYTF.

CDR3 loop: CASSWTEGRETQYF. For the CDR3, the DNA is TGTGCCAGCAGCTGGACAGAGGGGAGAGAGACCCAGTACTTC. This chain uses TRBV7-9 with TRBJ2-5; a possible D gene is TRBD1 (6 bases). Germline V lookup: CDR1 SEHNR, CDR2 FQNEAQ (reference sequence). The CDR3 runs to 14 residues. The germline V and J ends were trimmed by 4 bases and 4 bases, with 13 bases remaining between them.

The chain uses TRBV19 and TRBJ1-1; 9 bases agree with TRBD1. The germline V gene has CDR1 LNHDA and CDR2 SQIVND (reference sequence). V lost 4 bases and J lost 5; bases outside the gene matches: 5. The CDR3 has 14 amino acids. CDR3 bases: TGTGCCAGTAGTAAATCACAGGGGGCGACTGAAGCTTTCTTT. It is translated as CASSKSQGATEAFF.

The J gene is TRBJ1-2, the V gene TRBV20-1, with D possibly TRBD1 on 5 matching bases. CDR1 is DFQATT and CDR2 is SNEGSKA in the germline V gene (reference sequence). The length of the CDR3 is 10 residues. Trimming shortened V by 4 bases and J by 6 bases, and 6 bases separated the two germline ends. The CDR3 DNA reads as TGCAGTGCTACAGGGAATGGCTACACCTTC. The encoded protein is CSATGNGYTF.

Written as DNA, the CDR3 is TGTGCCAGCAGTTTCCGACAGGGTCCCTACGAGCAGTACTTC. Its translation is CASSFRQGPYEQYF. This rearrangement joins TRBV27 to TRBJ2-7; 7 bases fit TRBD1. The J segment lost 2 bases and the V segment lost 3 bases, leaving 4 bases of the junction unmatched. From germline, CDR1 is MNHEY and CDR2 SMNVEV (reference sequence). The CDR3 covers 14 residues.

This chain joins TRBV7-9 and TRBJ2-2; TRBD2 agrees at 12 bases. CDR3 length: 16 residues. From germline, CDR1 is SEHNR and CDR2 FQNEAQ (reference sequence). J gave up 4 bases and V 3 bases, and 3 bases lay outside the gene matches. The CDR3: CASSLASGGVTGELFF. In DNA form, the CDR3 reads TGTGCCAGCAGCTTGGCTAGCGGGGGGGTCACCGGGGAGCTGTTTTTT.